Reported below is one T cell receptor beta chain. Its specificity is not known. The record originates from a study of cytomegalovirus exposure and HLA in healthy donors. Overall study results and limits: Some TCR beta chains (roughly 150 of them) were listed as cytomegalovirus-associated.

Primers: 60 Vbeta forward and 13 Jbeta reverse. Per the original methods: Roughly 83 million unique TCR beta chains, 10 million to 13 million of them shared, were counted by a later analysis. Clones were read by immunoSEQ multiplex PCR, and TCRdb kept only the in-frame ones, dropping some. V, J and clone size are taken as reported in that table, and D and trimming were inferred from the DNA itself. This sample's clone table lists about 120,000 clones. CDR1 and CDR2 from the germline V gene are LGHNA and YSLEER. Deletions cut 1 base from V and 0 bases from J, with 7 bases between. CDR3 length: 14 residues.

The TCR comes from a man aged 40-49 years in good health and CMV-seropositive. This rearrangement joins TRBV4-3 to TRBJ2-7; D is uncertain. Sequenced: PBMCs. This CDR3 is CASSQVPRSYEQYF. In nucleotides, the CDR3 is TGCGCCAGCAGCCAAGTTCCCCGCTCCTACGAGCAGTACTTC.